The table lists the clone carrying this T cell receptor (beta chain) with many counts. Its target is unknown. Germline V lookup: CDR1 SGHVS, CDR2 FNYEAQ. The ends lost 2 bases at V and 4 bases at J; junction bases unmatched: 2. The CDR3 runs 14 residues. Libraries of TCR beta came from iRepertoire HTBI primers plus Arm-PCR of CDR3 regions. TCRdb called the multiplex PCR reads again in MiXCR, with one record for every CDR3 protein. The table has 420,000 or so distinct CDR3 sequences, about a sixth seen once. The data are from a study of regulatory T cells in long-lasting Graves disease. In the study overall: Newly diagnosed Graves' patients had under 3 months of antithyroid drugs.

Points from the study as a whole: Lower TCR diversity characterized persistent Graves' patients relative to newly diagnosed patients.

Time point: newly diagnosed GD, antithyroid drugs for less than 3 months. Preparation of the TCR library used RNA extracted from PBMCs. These data were also reused for a study on T cells in Graves' hyperthyroidism and ophthalmopathy. That study reports: First-round RT-PCR targeting the TCR CDR3 was performed with the HTBI primer set. Blood held most thyroid clonotypes expanded above 0.001 frequency.

This clonotype was sampled from a woman between 18 and 29 years old with Graves disease. The input for sequencing was peripheral blood mononuclear cells (PBMCs), taken at new diagnosis, from a patient treated with antithyroid drugs. This chain uses TRBV7-6 with TRBJ2-3; TRBD1 matches 8 bases. The CDR3 protein is CASSLQGAADTQYF. The CDR3 DNA follows: TGTGCCAGCAGCTTACAGGGGGCGGCAGATACGCAGTATTTT.